This T cell receptor (beta chain) derives from a study of regulatory T cells in long-lasting Graves disease. Time point in this sample: persistent/refractory GD, antithyroid drugs over 5 years with positive TRAb. Isolated PBMC RNA provided the starting material for the TCR library. In germline, CDR1 is LNHDA, CDR2 SQIVND (reference sequence). With V trimmed by 6 bases and J by 9 bases, 9 bases remained unmatched. The CDR3 contains 13 residues. Both iRepertoire HTBI primers and Arm-PCR of CDR3 regions were used to build the TCR beta libraries. Using its own MiXCR run on the multiplex PCR reads, TCRdb lists one record per CDR3 protein. The sample contains approximately 380,000 distinct CDR3 sequences, less than 25% of which appear only once.

Here the sequenced sample was peripheral blood mononuclear cells (PBMCs), taken when the disease was refractory, from a patient treated with antithyroid drugs. J is TRBJ2-7 and V is TRBV19, with 9 bases identical to TRBD2. The sequence came from a female donor with Graves disease. The CDR3 region is CASRASGEQRQYF. For the CDR3, the DNA is TGTGCCAGTAGAGCTAGCGGGGAGCAGAGGCAGTACTTC.